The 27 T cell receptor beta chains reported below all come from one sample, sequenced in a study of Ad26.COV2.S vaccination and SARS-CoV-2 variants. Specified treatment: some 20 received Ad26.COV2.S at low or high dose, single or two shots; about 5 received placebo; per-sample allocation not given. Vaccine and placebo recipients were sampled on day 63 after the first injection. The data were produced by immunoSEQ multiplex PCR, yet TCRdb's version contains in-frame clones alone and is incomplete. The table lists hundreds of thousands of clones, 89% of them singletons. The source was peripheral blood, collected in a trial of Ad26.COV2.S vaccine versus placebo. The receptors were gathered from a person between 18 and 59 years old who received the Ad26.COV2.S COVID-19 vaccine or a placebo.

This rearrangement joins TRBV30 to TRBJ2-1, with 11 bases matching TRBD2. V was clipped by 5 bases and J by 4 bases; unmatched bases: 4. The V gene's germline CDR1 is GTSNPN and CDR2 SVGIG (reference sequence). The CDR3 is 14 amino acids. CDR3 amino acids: CAWSRTSGYNEQFF. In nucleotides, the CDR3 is TGTGCCTGGTCAAGGACTAGCGGGTACAATGAGCAGTTCTTC.

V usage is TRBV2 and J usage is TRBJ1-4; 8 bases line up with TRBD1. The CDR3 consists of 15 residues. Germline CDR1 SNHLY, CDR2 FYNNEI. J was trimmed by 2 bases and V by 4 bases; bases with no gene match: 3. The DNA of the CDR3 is TGTGCCAGCAGTGGACAGGGGATGACTAATGAAAAACTGTTTTTT. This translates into CASSGQGMTNEKLFF.

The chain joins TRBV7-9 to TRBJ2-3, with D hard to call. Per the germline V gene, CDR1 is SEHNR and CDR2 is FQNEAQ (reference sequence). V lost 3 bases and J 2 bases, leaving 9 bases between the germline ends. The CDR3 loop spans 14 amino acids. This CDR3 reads CASSFGFPTDTQYF. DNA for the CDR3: TGTGCCAGCAGCTTTGGGTTCCCCACAGATACGCAGTATTTT.

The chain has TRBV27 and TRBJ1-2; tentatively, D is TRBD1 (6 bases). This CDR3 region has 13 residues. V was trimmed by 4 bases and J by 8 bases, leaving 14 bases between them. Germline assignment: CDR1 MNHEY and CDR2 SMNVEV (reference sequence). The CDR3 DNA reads TGTGCCAGCAGTTGGAGGGGGGGTGGGGGCTACACCTTC. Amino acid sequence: CASSWRGGGGYTF.

CDR3 coding DNA: TGTGCCAGCAGCGTCACAGGTCCGTATGGCTACACCTTC. Amino acids: CASSVTGPYGYTF. The chain joins TRBV11-2 to TRBJ1-2, with TRBD1 as a possible D gene (5 bases). The CDR3 is 13 residues long. V dropped 5 bases and J dropped 5 bases, with 12 bases sitting between them. Germline V lookup: CDR1 SGHAT, CDR2 FQNNGV.

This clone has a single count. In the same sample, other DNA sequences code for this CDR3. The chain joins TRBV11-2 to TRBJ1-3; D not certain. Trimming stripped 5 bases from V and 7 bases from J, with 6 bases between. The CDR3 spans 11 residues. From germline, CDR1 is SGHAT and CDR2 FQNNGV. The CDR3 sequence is CASSPSNTIYF. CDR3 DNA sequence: TGTGCCAGCAGCCCGAGCAACACCATATATTTT.

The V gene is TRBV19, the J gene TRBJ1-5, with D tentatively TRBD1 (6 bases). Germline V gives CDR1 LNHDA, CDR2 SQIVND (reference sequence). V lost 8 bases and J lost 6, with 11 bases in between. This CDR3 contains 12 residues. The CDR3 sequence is CASGGAAQPQHF. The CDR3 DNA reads TGTGCCAGTGGGGGGGCTGCTCAGCCCCAGCATTTT.

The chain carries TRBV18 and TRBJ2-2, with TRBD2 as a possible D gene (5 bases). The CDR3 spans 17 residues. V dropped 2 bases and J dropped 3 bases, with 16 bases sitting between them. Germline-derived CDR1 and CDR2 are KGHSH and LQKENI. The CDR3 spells CASSPFSPDSYTGELFF. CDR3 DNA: TGTGCCAGCTCACCATTTTCCCCGGACTCCTACACCGGGGAGCTGTTTTTT.

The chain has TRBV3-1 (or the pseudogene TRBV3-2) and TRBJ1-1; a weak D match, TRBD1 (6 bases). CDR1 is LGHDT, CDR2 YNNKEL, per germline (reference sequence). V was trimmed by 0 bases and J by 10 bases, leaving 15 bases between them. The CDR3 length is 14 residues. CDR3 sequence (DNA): TGTGCCAGCAGCCAAGAAACAGGGTCCCTGGGAGCTTTCTTT. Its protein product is CASSQETGSLGAFF.

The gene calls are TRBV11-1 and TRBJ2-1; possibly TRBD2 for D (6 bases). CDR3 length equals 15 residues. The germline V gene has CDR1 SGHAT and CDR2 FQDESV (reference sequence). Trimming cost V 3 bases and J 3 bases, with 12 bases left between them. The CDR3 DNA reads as TGTGCCAGCAGCTTTGACGGGCGGGGCTACAATGAGCAGTTCTTC. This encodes CASSFDGRGYNEQFF.

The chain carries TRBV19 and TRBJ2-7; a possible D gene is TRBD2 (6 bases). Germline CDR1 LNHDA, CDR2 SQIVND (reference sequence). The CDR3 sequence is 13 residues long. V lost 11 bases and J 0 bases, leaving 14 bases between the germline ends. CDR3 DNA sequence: TGTGCCGCTAGCGACCTCTTCTCCTACGAGCAGTACTTC. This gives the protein CAASDLFSYEQYF.

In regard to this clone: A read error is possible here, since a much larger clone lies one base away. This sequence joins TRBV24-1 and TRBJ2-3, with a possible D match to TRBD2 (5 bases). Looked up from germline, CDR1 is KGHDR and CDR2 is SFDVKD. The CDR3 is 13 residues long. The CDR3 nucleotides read TGTACCACCAGTGTCTCCCCGGGGTATACGCAGTATTTT. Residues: CTTSVSPGYTQYF.

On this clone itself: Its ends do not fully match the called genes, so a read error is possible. CDR3 region: CASNLADGFSYEQYF. The CDR3 bases are TGTGCCAGCAACTTGGCCGACGGGTTCTCCTACGAGCAGTACTTC. The genes are TRBV5-5 and TRBJ2-7; D remains unclear. In germline, CDR1 is SGHKS, CDR2 YYEKEE (reference sequence). The CDR3 is 15 amino acids. The whole variable domain, remainder taken from reference TRBV5-5 and TRBJ2-7, is DAGVTQSPTHLIKTRGQQVTLRCSPISGHKSVSWYQQVLGQGPQFIFQYYEKEERGRGNFPDRFSARQFPNYSSELNVNALLLGDSALYLCASNLADGFSYEQYFGPGTRLTVT.

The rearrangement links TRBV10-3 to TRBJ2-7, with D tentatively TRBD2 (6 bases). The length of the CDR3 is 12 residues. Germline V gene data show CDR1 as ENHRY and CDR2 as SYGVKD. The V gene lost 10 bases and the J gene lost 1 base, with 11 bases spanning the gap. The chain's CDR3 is CATSGTSYEQYF. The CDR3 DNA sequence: TGTGCCACTTCCGGGACTTCCTACGAGCAGTACTTC.

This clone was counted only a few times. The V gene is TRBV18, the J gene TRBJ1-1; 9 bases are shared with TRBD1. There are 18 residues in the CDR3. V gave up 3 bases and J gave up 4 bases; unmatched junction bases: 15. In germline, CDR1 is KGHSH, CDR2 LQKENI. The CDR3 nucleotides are TGTGCCAGCTCACCCTCTACAGGGGGCACGGGTAGTAGCACTGAAGCTTTCTTT. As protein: CASSPSTGGTGSSTEAFF.

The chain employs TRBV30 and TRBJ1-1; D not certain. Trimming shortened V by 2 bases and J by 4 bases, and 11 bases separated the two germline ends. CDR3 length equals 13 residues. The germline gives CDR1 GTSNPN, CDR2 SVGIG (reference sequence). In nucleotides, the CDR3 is TGTGCCTGGAGTATGTTGGGAGGCACTGAAGCTTTCTTT. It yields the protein CAWSMLGGTEAFF.

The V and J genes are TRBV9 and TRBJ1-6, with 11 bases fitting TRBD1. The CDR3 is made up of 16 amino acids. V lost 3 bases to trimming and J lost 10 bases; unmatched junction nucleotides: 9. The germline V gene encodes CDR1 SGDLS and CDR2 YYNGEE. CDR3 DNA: TGTGCCAGCAGCGCCTCGGGACAGGGGGTATGGTCACCCCTCCACTTT. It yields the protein CASSASGQGVWSPLHF.

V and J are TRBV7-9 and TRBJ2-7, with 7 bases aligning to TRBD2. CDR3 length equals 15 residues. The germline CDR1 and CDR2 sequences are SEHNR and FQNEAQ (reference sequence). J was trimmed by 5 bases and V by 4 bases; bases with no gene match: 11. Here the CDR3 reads CASSSTSGNFHEQYF. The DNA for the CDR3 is TGTGCCAGCAGCTCAACGAGCGGGAATTTTCACGAGCAGTACTTC.

The DNA of the CDR3 is TGCGCCAGCAGCCAAGATTTTGGAGGAGCAGGACGGGAGGAGACCCAGTACTTC. Its translation: CASSQDFGGAGREETQYF. The chain is built from TRBV4-3 and TRBJ2-5; TRBD2 might be the D (6 bases). The germline V gene has CDR1 LGHNA and CDR2 YSLEER. The ends were cut back, 0 bases at V and 5 bases at J, with 22 bases in the middle. This CDR3 has 18 amino acids.

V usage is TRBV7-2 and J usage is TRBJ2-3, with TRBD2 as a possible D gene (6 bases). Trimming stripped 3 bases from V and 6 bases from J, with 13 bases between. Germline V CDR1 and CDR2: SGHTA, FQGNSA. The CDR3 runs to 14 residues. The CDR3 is CASSFSGAVDTQYF. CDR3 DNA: TGTGCCAGCAGCTTTAGCGGAGCGGTTGATACGCAGTATTTT. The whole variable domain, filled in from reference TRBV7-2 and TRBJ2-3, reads GAGVSQSPSNKVTEKGKDVELRCDPISGHTALYWYRQSLGQGLEFLIYFQGNSAPDKSGLPSDRFSAERTGGSVSTLTIQRTQQEDSAVYLCASSFSGAVDTQYFGPGTRLTVL.

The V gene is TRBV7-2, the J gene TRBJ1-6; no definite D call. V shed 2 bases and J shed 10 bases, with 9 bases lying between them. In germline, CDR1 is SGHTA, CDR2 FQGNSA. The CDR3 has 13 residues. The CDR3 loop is CASSLTGGSPLHF. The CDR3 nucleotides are TGTGCCAGCAGCTTAACGGGTGGGTCACCCCTCCACTTT.

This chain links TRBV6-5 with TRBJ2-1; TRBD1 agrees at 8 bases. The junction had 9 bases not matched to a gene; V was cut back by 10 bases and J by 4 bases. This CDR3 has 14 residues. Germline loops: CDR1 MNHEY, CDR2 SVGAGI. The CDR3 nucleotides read TGTGCCACAGCTAGGGACAGGCCGTACAATGAGCAGTTCTTC. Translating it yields CATARDRPYNEQFF.

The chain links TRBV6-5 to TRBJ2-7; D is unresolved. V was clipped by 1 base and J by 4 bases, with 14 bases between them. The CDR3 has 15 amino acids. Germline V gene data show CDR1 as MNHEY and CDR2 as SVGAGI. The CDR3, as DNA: TGTGCCAGCAGTTACTTCCCTCCCGGTCTTTACGAGCAGTACTTC. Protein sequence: CASSYFPPGLYEQYF.

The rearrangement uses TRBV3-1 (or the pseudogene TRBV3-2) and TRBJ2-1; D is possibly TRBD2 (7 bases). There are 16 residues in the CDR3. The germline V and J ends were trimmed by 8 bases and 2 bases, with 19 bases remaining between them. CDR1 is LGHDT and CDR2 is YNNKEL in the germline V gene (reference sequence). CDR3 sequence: CASSGRAGAPYNEQFF. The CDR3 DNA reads TGTGCCAGCTCAGGGAGGGCGGGGGCCCCCTACAATGAGCAGTTCTTC.

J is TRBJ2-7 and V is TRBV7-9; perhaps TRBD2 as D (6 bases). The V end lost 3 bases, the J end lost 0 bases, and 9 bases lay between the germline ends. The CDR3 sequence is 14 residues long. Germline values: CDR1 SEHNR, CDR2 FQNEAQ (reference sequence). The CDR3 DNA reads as TGTGCCAGCAGCTTCAGCGGGCTCTCCTACGAGCAGTACTTC. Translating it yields CASSFSGLSYEQYF.

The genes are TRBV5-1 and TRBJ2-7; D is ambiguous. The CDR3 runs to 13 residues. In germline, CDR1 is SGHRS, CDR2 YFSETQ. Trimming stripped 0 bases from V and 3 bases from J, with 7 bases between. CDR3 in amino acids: CASSLDTYYEQYF. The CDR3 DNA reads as TGCGCCAGCAGCTTGGACACCTACTACGAGCAGTACTTC.

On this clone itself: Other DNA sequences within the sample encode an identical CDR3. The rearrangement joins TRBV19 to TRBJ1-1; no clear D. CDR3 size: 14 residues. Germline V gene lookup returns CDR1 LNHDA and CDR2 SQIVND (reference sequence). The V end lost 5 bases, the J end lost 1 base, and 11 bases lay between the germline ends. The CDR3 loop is CASSLGGSNTEAFF. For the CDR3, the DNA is TGTGCCAGTAGTTTGGGCGGTTCGAACACTGAAGCTTTCTTT.